One sample yielded the 8 T cell receptor beta chains listed below, sequenced in a study of blood T cell repertoires in COVID-19. TCRdb's table, derived via immunoSEQ multiplex PCR, lists solely in-frame clones and lacks some. The sample carries 150,000 to 200,000 clones, around 84% recorded once. The material sequenced was peripheral blood. Receptor source: a man in his forties with acute or convalescent COVID-19.

This clone was observed a handful of times. CDR3 loop: CASKGRGRHTEAFF. The CDR3 DNA sequence: TGTGCCAGTAAAGGCAGGGGGAGGCATACTGAAGCTTTCTTT. The rearrangement links TRBV6-5 to TRBJ1-1, with 7 bases identical to TRBD1. V shed 9 bases, J shed 5 bases, and the junction held 12 bases outside the gene matches. The CDR3 spans 14 residues. CDR1 is MNHEY, CDR2 SVGAGI, per germline.

The V call is TRBV3-1 (or the pseudogene TRBV3-2), the J call TRBJ1-6; D remains unclear. CDR3 size: 14 residues. Trimming shortened V by 6 bases and J by 10 bases, and 16 bases separated the two germline ends. Germline V lookup: CDR1 LGHDT, CDR2 YNNKEL (reference sequence). The CDR3 here is CASSLRSPTSPLHF. The DNA for the CDR3 is TGTGCCAGCAGTCTTAGGAGTCCCACCTCACCCCTCCACTTT.

The chain employs TRBV4-2 and TRBJ2-5, with TRBD2 identical over 12 bases. Germline CDR1 and CDR2: LGHNA and YNFKEQ. The J segment lost 5 bases and the V segment lost 1 base, leaving 5 bases of the junction unmatched. The CDR3 has 16 amino acids. Here the CDR3 reads CASSQVASGGAETQYF. CDR3 DNA sequence: TGTGCCAGCAGCCAAGTGGCTAGCGGGGGGGCGGAGACCCAGTACTTC.

Here the CDR3 DNA reads TGTGCCAGCAGCTTTAGAGGTTCCATGAACACTGAAGCTTTCTTT. Its protein product is CASSFRGSMNTEAFF. J is TRBJ1-1 and V is TRBV11-2, with D unresolved. The V end lost 3 bases, the J end lost 0 bases, and 11 bases lay between the germline ends. Germline CDR1 reads SGHAT; CDR2 reads FQNNGV. The CDR3 is 15 amino acids.

This clone has a single count. The chain is built from TRBV6-1 and TRBJ1-4, with TRBD1 matching over 7 bases. The trim removed 4 bases at V and 2 bases at J, leaving 7 bases unmatched. Germline V gene data show CDR1 as MNHNS and CDR2 as SASEGT. This CDR3 region has 16 residues. The CDR3 DNA follows: TGTGCCAGCAGTGGTCGACAGGGAGGTACTAATGAAAAACTGTTTTTT. This gives the protein CASSGRQGGTNEKLFF.

This sequence joins TRBV27 and TRBJ1-2, with unresolved D. This CDR3 comprises 17 residues. V lost 3 bases and J lost 6, with 23 bases in between. Germline V gene lookup returns CDR1 MNHEY and CDR2 SMNVEV (reference sequence). CDR3 DNA sequence: TGTGCCAGCAGTTTGCGACCACCAGCGACCTCCTTGAATGGCTACACCTTC. The encoded protein is CASSLRPPATSLNGYTF.

V usage is TRBV5-6 and J usage is TRBJ1-2, with D tentatively TRBD1 (6 bases). Germline assignment: CDR1 SGHDT and CDR2 YYEEEE. Between the trimmed V and J ends, which lost 0 bases and 4 bases, there was a span of 16 bases. This CDR3 is 16 amino acids long. CDR3 in amino acids: CASSLGGGASRYGYTF. CDR3 DNA: TGTGCCAGCAGCTTGGGGGGGGGCGCGAGTCGCTATGGCTACACCTTC.

V usage is TRBV2 and J usage is TRBJ1-1, with TRBD1 matching 7 bases. The CDR3 has 13 amino acids. J gave up 2 bases and V 5 bases, and 2 bases lay outside the gene matches. Per germline, CDR1 SNHLY and CDR2 FYNNEI. The DNA of the CDR3 is TGTGCCAGCAGTCGGACAGGAAACACTGAAGCTTTCTTT. It specifies CASSRTGNTEAFF.